These T cell receptor beta chains were read from a single sample in a study of blood T cell repertoires in COVID-19. Produced via immunoSEQ multiplex PCR; TCRdb's table is partial and in-frame only. This table has 250,000 to 300,000 clones, about nine tenths appearing once. Source material: peripheral blood. The receptor source for this set is a woman aged 55-69 years with acute or convalescent COVID-19. Both conserved end residues are part of each CDR3.

j_gene: TRBJ2-2; v_gene: TRBV19; CDR3aa: CASSVTGLSTGELFF
j_gene: TRBJ2-1; v_gene: TRBV5-4; CDR3aa: CASSFLGTPQFF
j_gene: TRBJ1-3; v_gene: TRBV7-9; CDR3aa: CASSLERGQGATGNTIYF
j_gene: TRBJ1-4; v_gene: TRBV3-1/TRBV3-2; CDR3aa: CASSQNLEGEKLFF
j_gene: TRBJ2-7; v_gene: TRBV28; CDR3aa: CASSSPTARGFHEQYF
j_gene: TRBJ2-3; v_gene: TRBV30; CDR3aa: CAWSFGGDTQYF
j_gene: TRBJ1-1; v_gene: TRBV12-3/TRBV12-4; CDR3aa: CARTGEGTEAFF
j_gene: TRBJ1-2; v_gene: TRBV27; CDR3aa: CASSPLGGLVYGYTF
j_gene: TRBJ1-1; v_gene: TRBV3-1/TRBV3-2; CDR3aa: CASSQNFGQGRTEAFF
j_gene: TRBJ2-2; v_gene: TRBV2; CDR3aa: CASGARTGELFF
j_gene: TRBJ1-2; v_gene: TRBV28; CDR3aa: CASSLGQPNYGYTF
j_gene: TRBJ2-3; v_gene: TRBV21-1; CDR3aa: CASSTTSGSACRDTQYF
j_gene: TRBJ2-1; v_gene: TRBV7-2; CDR3aa: CASSYGSSDEQFF
j_gene: TRBJ2-2; v_gene: TRBV7-3; CDR3aa: CASSLTSGGTGELFF
j_gene: TRBJ1-2; v_gene: TRBV19; CDR3aa: CASSIPFPQGNGYTF
j_gene: TRBJ2-6; v_gene: TRBV5-1; CDR3aa: CASSLYFTVSGANVLTF
j_gene: TRBJ1-4; v_gene: TRBV9; CDR3aa: CASSVDPGGTNEKLFF
j_gene: TRBJ2-2; v_gene: TRBV5-1; CDR3aa: CASSLAWAGDGELFF
j_gene: TRBJ2-3; v_gene: TRBV7-3; CDR3aa: CASSPYSGSGPTDTQYF
j_gene: TRBJ2-1; v_gene: TRBV4-3; CDR3aa: CASSQEGSGLLYNEQFF
j_gene: TRBJ2-3; v_gene: TRBV5-1; CDR3aa: CASSNSGGADTQYF
j_gene: TRBJ2-3; v_gene: TRBV7-9; CDR3aa: CASSRLAGGPDTQYF
j_gene: TRBJ2-1; v_gene: TRBV27; CDR3aa: CASSLGGPYNEQFF
j_gene: TRBJ2-7; v_gene: TRBV4-2; CDR3aa: CASSPSFDVGSGIFYEQYF
j_gene: TRBJ2-2; v_gene: TRBV5-1; CDR3aa: CASSQGTGWTGELFF
j_gene: TRBJ1-1; v_gene: TRBV7-2; CDR3aa: CASSPPNRVTEAFF
j_gene: TRBJ1-2; v_gene: TRBV6-5; CDR3aa: CASSYQGVPNYGYTF
j_gene: TRBJ1-2; v_gene: TRBV24-1; CDR3aa: CATSDRDSFDGYTF
j_gene: TRBJ1-2; v_gene: TRBV5-8; CDR3aa: CASSFGGTNYGYTF
j_gene: TRBJ1-3; v_gene: TRBV13; CDR3aa: CASSLGDRANTIYF
j_gene: TRBJ2-7; v_gene: TRBV7-8; CDR3aa: CASSLSGGTWDYQGHEQYF
j_gene: TRBJ1-1; v_gene: TRBV29-1; CDR3aa: CSVAPGQGATEAFF
j_gene: TRBJ1-1; v_gene: TRBV9; CDR3aa: CASSVAGLNTEAFF
j_gene: TRBJ1-3; v_gene: TRBV10-3; CDR3aa: CATQGSGNTIYF
j_gene: TRBJ2-7; v_gene: TRBV5-1; CDR3aa: CASSYGTLNSYEQYF
j_gene: TRBJ2-7; v_gene: TRBV5-4; CDR3aa: CASRRDRGSSYEQYF
j_gene: TRBJ1-1; v_gene: TRBV28; CDR3aa: CASNSGGSEAFF
j_gene: TRBJ2-2; v_gene: TRBV28; CDR3aa: CASRQFPYTGELFF
j_gene: TRBJ1-4; v_gene: TRBV3-1/TRBV3-2; CDR3aa: CASSPGGRSNEKLFF
j_gene: TRBJ2-1; v_gene: TRBV7-2; CDR3aa: CASSSGGTGVNEQFF
j_gene: TRBJ2-1; v_gene: TRBV5-1; CDR3aa: CASSSGTSSYNEQFF
j_gene: TRBJ1-5; v_gene: TRBV19; CDR3aa: CASSISAPSGRPRQAQHF
j_gene: TRBJ2-1; v_gene: TRBV3-1/TRBV3-2; CDR3aa: CASSHPGGDNEQFF
j_gene: TRBJ2-2; v_gene: TRBV9; CDR3aa: CASSYALTGELFF
j_gene: TRBJ2-7; v_gene: TRBV7-2; CDR3aa: CASRPDGVWEQYF
j_gene: TRBJ2-7; v_gene: TRBV18; CDR3aa: CASSPPSTPFYEQYF
j_gene: TRBJ1-4; v_gene: TRBV9; CDR3aa: CASSVTNRGGTNEKLFF
j_gene: TRBJ1-3; v_gene: TRBV3-1/TRBV3-2; CDR3aa: CASSRDIISGNTIYF
j_gene: TRBJ1-1; v_gene: TRBV9; CDR3aa: CASSVGGSGTEAFF
j_gene: TRBJ1-5; v_gene: TRBV19; CDR3aa: CASSRDRAVNQPQHF
j_gene: TRBJ2-7; v_gene: TRBV5-1; CDR3aa: CASSLERGQGHHEQYF
j_gene: TRBJ2-1; v_gene: TRBV6-4; CDR3aa: CASSGERTEYNEQFF